This is a list of T cell receptor beta chains from one sample in a study of T cell repertoires in cytomegalovirus infection. No antigens are known for them. TCRdb called the reads again in MiXCR, with one record for every CDR3 protein. The sample lists 45,000 to 60,000 distinct CDR3 sequences; around a fifth were seen once. The sequencing here drew on CD8+ T cells from cultured PBMCs, taken from culture after CMV antigen stimulation. These TCRs come from a human donor in good health (CMV status not recorded). Some clones in this sample may be carry-over from other donors' samples. Both conserved end residues are part of each CDR3. D genes are given only for firm matches. Clone size is not always given. Where it is, it says once, few, many or a class for expanded clones.

V	size	J	D	DNA	CDR3
TRBV6-2/TRBV6-3	few	TRBJ2-4	-	TGTGCCAGCACCTCACAGGGCTGGCGAAACATTCAGTACTTC	CASTSQGWRNIQYF
TRBV11-2	few	TRBJ2-7	-	TGTGCCAGCAGCTTAGATCTAGGGGATTGGCAGTACTTC	CASSLDLGDWQYF
TRBV27	many	TRBJ2-3	-	TGTGCCAGCAGAGACGGAGGTAGCAGGGTTACAGATACGCAGTATTTT	CASRDGGSRVTDTQYF
TRBV11-2	-	TRBJ1-4	-	TGTGCCAGCAGCCCCAGGGCAACTAATGAAAAACTGTTTTTT	CASSPRATNEKLFF
TRBV7-2	-	TRBJ2-4	-	TGTGCCAGCAGCCTTGGGCAGGACACTTCTTGGGGGAAAAACATTCAGTACTTC	CASSLGQDTSWGKNIQYF
TRBV11-1	few	TRBJ2-1	TRBD2	TGTGCCAGCAGCTTCACCACTAGCGGGGGCCCTTTTAATGAGCAGTTCTTC	CASSFTTSGGPFNEQFF
TRBV12-3/TRBV12-4	-	TRBJ2-1	-	TGTGCCAGCAGTTTCAGCAGGCACAATGAGCAGTTCTTC	CASSFSRHNEQFF
TRBV7-9	few	TRBJ2-1	-	TGTGCCAGCAGCTTAAGGACGGACAAAAACAATGAGCAGTTCTTC	CASSLRTDKNNEQFF
TRBV7-6	-	TRBJ2-7	-	TGTGCCAGCAGCTTAGAGGCTGGCGGGGCAAGCTCCTACGAGCAGTACTTC	CASSLEAGGASSYEQYF
TRBV20-1	few	TRBJ1-5	TRBD1	TGCAGTGTACAGGGGGGCAATCAGCCCCAGCATTTT	CSVQGGNQPQHF
TRBV4-1	many	TRBJ1-4	-	TGCGCCAGCAGCCAAGAGGGGTCACATGAAAAACTGTTTTTT	CASSQEGSHEKLFF
TRBV29-1	-	TRBJ1-3	-	TGCAGCGTTGAAGGGGAACCTGGAAACACCATATATTTT	CSVEGEPGNTIYF
TRBV6-2/TRBV6-3	-	TRBJ2-3	-	TGTGCCAGCCTAAGCGGGTCTAGCGGCACAGATACGCAGTATTTT	CASLSGSSGTDTQYF
TRBV6-5	-	TRBJ2-1	TRBD2	TGTGCCAGCAGTTACTCGACCCCCACTAGCGGGAGAGAGGGGGGGCAGTTCTTC	CASSYSTPTSGREGGQFF
TRBV4-3	many	TRBJ1-2	-	TGCGCCAGCAGTCCTTTCCACGACAGCGGCCACTATGGCTACACCTTC	CASSPFHDSGHYGYTF
TRBV7-2	-	TRBJ1-2	-	TGTGCCAGCAGCCCTCGGGGGGAGGGAACTAACTATGGCTACACCTTC	CASSPRGEGTNYGYTF